Listed here are 32 T cell receptor beta chains from one sample, sequenced in a study of CD8+CD57+ T cells in acquired aplastic anemia. An expansion of CD8+CD57+ cells by flow cytometry had been shown in patients chosen for sequencing. Genomic DNA was employed as the template in profiling TCR beta VDJ and CDR3. TCRdb called the reads again in MiXCR, with one record for every CDR3 protein. The table lists approximately 160,000 distinct CDR3 sequences, around 43% of them singletons. The specimen was sorted CD4+, CD8+, or CD8+CD57+ T cells (not recorded which) from PBMCs. These receptors all come from a human donor with aplastic anemia.

The chain joins TRBV19 to TRBJ1-5, with D hard to call. Trimming cost V 1 base and J 7 bases, with 5 bases left between them. The germline CDR1 and CDR2 sequences are LNHDA and SQIVND (reference sequence). The CDR3 contains 12 residues. CDR3 residues: CASSIVGQPQHF. Here the CDR3 DNA reads TGTGCCAGTAGTATAGTAGGGCAGCCCCAGCATTTT.

There are many counts of this clonotype. The junction and the germline gene differ at one end; a read error may be behind it. This chain uses TRBV2 with TRBJ1-2; D remains ambiguous. The CDR3 has 12 residues. The germline CDR1 and CDR2 sequences are SNHLY and FYNNEI. CDR3 amino acids: CASSQLGNLSDF. The CDR3 DNA reads TGTGCCAGCAGTCAACTAGGGAATCTTTCCGACTTC. Looking up the rest from reference TRBV2 and TRBJ1-2 gives the full variable domain: EPEVTQTPSHQVTQMGQEVILRCVPISNHLYFYWYRQILGQKVEFLVSFYNNEISEKSEIFDDQFSVERPDGSNFTLKIRSTKLEDSAMYFCASSQLGNLSDFGSGTRLTVV.

This clonotype was seen only a few times. The V gene is TRBV19, the J gene TRBJ1-2; the match to TRBD1 covers 8 bases. The CDR3 length is 14 residues. The germline V gene encodes CDR1 LNHDA and CDR2 SQIVND (reference sequence). V was clipped by 6 bases and J by 4 bases; unmatched bases: 7. The CDR3 region is CASRSTGEFYGYTF. In DNA form, the CDR3 reads TGTGCCAGTAGGTCGACAGGGGAGTTCTATGGCTACACCTTC.

This clonotype showed up many times. V usage is TRBV12-3 or TRBV12-4 and J usage is TRBJ1-3; no clear D. V lost 2 bases to trimming and J lost 0 bases, with 5 bases between them. The length of the CDR3 is 14 residues. This chain's CDR3 is CASSLHSSGNTIYF. Written as DNA, the CDR3 is TGTGCCAGCAGTTTACACAGCTCTGGAAACACCATATATTTT.

This clonotype was seen repeatedly, ten times or more. V gene TRBV28 combines with J gene TRBJ2-5, with 9 bases that match TRBD1. CDR3 length: 15 amino acids. The germline gives CDR1 MDHEN, CDR2 SYDVKM. V shed 7 bases and J 5 bases; nucleotides not matched to a gene: 11. Written as DNA, the CDR3 is TGTGCCAGCACCATCCCGGACAGGGGTGGCGAGACCCAGTACTTC. Residues: CASTIPDRGGETQYF.

This clonotype was found a few times. Because the CDR3 is missing its conserved closing phenylalanine or tryptophan, this is likely a read error. No DNA is shown, since the ends of the CDR3 on it are uncertain; the CDR3 is the one TCRdb lists. The V and J genes are TRBV19 and TRBJ1-4; no DNA check was done on the table's D call, TRBD1. 11 amino acids form the CDR3, both terminal residues included. CDR1 and CDR2 (germline): LNHDA, SQIVND (reference sequence). This CDR3 reads CASSLGAAGGV.

Comment on this clonotype: A junction boundary mismatches the germline segment, possibly from a read error. The chain carries TRBV20-1 and TRBJ1-5, with TRBD1 matching 9 bases. Germline V CDR1 and CDR2: DFQATT, SNEGSKA (reference sequence). The CDR3 has 12 residues. CDR3 DNA sequence: TGCAGCCCGGGACAGGGCAATCAGCCCCAACATTTT. Translation: CSPGQGNQPQHF.

The chain employs TRBV10-3 and TRBJ1-1; possible D gene TRBD1, 6 bases. In germline, CDR1 is ENHRY, CDR2 SYGVKD. This CDR3 is built from 12 residues. V was cut by 4 bases and J by 5 bases, with 8 bases left in between. CDR3: CAISGGRTEAFF. The CDR3 DNA follows: TGTGCCATCAGTGGGGGGCGAACTGAAGCTTTCTTT.

This clonotype came up many times. The rearrangement uses TRBV24-1 and TRBJ2-7; weak D call: TRBD1 (6 bases). With 4 bases removed from V and 1 base from J, the gap between germline ends came to 13 bases. This CDR3 region has 15 residues. Germline assignment: CDR1 KGHDR and CDR2 SFDVKD. The CDR3 bases are TGTGCCACCAGTGAAACCCTAGGACAGTCCTACGAGCAGTACTTC. This translates into CATSETLGQSYEQYF.

The sample holds many counts of this clonotype. The chain joins TRBV2 to TRBJ1-3; D uncertain. Trimming shortened V by 2 bases and J by 0 bases, and 2 bases separated the two germline ends. The CDR3 runs to 13 residues. Germline V gene sequence: CDR1 SNHLY, CDR2 FYNNEI. CDR3 sequence (DNA): TGTGCCAGCAGTGAACCCTCTGGAAACACCATATATTTT. Translated: CASSEPSGNTIYF.

V is TRBV20-1 and J is TRBJ1-6; D ambiguous. The CDR3 is 17 residues long. The V gene lost 0 bases and the J gene lost 11 bases, with 23 bases spanning the gap. Germline assignment: CDR1 DFQATT and CDR2 SNEGSKA (reference sequence). The CDR3 coding sequence is TGCAGTGCTAGAGATCCCTTGGGTGAGGGCTCGTCCACACCCCTCCACTTT. Its protein product is CSARDPLGEGSSTPLHF.

The genes are TRBV2 and TRBJ2-1; tentatively, D is TRBD1 (6 bases). Germline values: CDR1 SNHLY, CDR2 FYNNEI. The CDR3 contains 13 residues. V was cut by 4 bases and J by 4 bases, with 8 bases left in between. CDR3 sequence: CASSGGPYNEQFF. Here the CDR3 DNA reads TGTGCCAGCAGTGGGGGGCCTTACAATGAGCAGTTCTTC. Supplemented by reference TRBV2 and TRBJ2-1, the full variable domain reads EPEVTQTPSHQVTQMGQEVILRCVPISNHLYFYWYRQILGQKVEFLVSFYNNEISEKSEIFDDQFSVERPDGSNFTLKIRSTKLEDSAMYFCASSGGPYNEQFFGPGTRLTVL.

V and J are TRBV2 and TRBJ1-6, with 10 bases aligning to TRBD1. This CDR3 comprises 15 residues. J gave up 10 bases and V 4 bases, and 7 bases lay outside the gene matches. Per germline, CDR1 SNHLY and CDR2 FYNNEI. Here the CDR3 DNA reads TGTGCCAGCAGTGGAATACGGGACAGGGGATCACCCCTCCACTTT. Its protein product is CASSGIRDRGSPLHF. Full variable domain (outside the CDR3, taken from reference TRBV2 and TRBJ1-6): EPEVTQTPSHQVTQMGQEVILRCVPISNHLYFYWYRQILGQKVEFLVSFYNNEISEKSEIFDDQFSVERPDGSNFTLKIRSTKLEDSAMYFCASSGIRDRGSPLHFGNGTRLTVT.

The chain carries TRBV3-1 and TRBJ2-1; no clear D. This CDR3 comprises 14 residues. The germline V gene has CDR1 LGHDT and CDR2 YNNKEL (reference sequence). V gave up 2 bases and J gave up 8 bases, with 13 bases separating them. Here the CDR3 DNA reads TGTGCCAGCAGCCAATATGGGTCAGGCTATGAGCAGTTCTTC. Its translation is CASSQYGSGYEQFF.

This clonotype has a single count. This chain links TRBV20-1 with TRBJ1-2, with 11 nucleotides matching TRBD1. Germline assignment: CDR1 DFQATT and CDR2 SNEGSKA (reference sequence). Losses at the gene ends were 6 bases for V and 7 bases for J; bases not matched to a gene: 10. There are 14 residues in the CDR3. CDR3 sequence reads: CSASISGTGGGYTF. The CDR3 DNA sequence: TGCAGTGCGTCGATTTCCGGGACAGGGGGTGGCTACACCTTC.

This clonotype was picked up many times. CDR3 DNA: TGCAGTGCTAGAGGTGGGCTAGCGGGAGGGCCCACAGATACGCAGTATTTT. Its translation: CSARGGLAGGPTDTQYF. The V call is TRBV20-1, the J call TRBJ2-3, with TRBD2 matching 12 bases. The CDR3 is made up of 17 amino acids. Germline V gene sequence: CDR1 DFQATT, CDR2 SNEGSKA (reference sequence). Trimming cost V 1 base and J 2 bases; bases outside gene matches: 7.

This clonotype turned up a few times. This sequence may be a read error, since a much larger clone differs from it by one base. The CDR3: CASSLSRVDREKLFF. As DNA, the CDR3 is TGTGCCAGCAGTCTTTCCCGGGTAGATAGGGAAAAACTGTTTTTT. The V gene is TRBV2, the J gene TRBJ1-4; no reliable D call. V lost 5 bases to trimming and J lost 8 bases, with 18 bases between them. Germline V gives CDR1 SNHLY, CDR2 FYNNEI. This CDR3 is built from 15 residues.

The V gene is TRBV15, the J gene TRBJ1-6, with D unclear. Germline V gives CDR1 LNHNV, CDR2 YYDKDF (reference sequence). The CDR3 totals 15 residues. V was clipped by 0 bases and J by 6 bases, with 9 bases between them. The CDR3 protein is CATSREEVANSPLHF. As DNA, the CDR3 is TGTGCCACCAGCAGAGAGGAGGTGGCTAATTCACCCCTCCACTTT.

Details on this clonotype: At one end the junction does not follow the germline gene, possibly because of a read error. The chain uses TRBV7-7 and TRBJ2-2, with D possibly TRBD1 on 5 matching bases. This CDR3 has 13 amino acids. Per the germline V gene, CDR1 is SSHAT and CDR2 is FNYEAQ (reference sequence). CDR3 protein: CASSPDRTGELFF. In DNA form, the CDR3 reads TGTGCTAGCAGCCCCGACAGAACCGGGGAGCTGTTTTTT.

A word on this clonotype: Being one base from a much bigger clone, this may be a read error. In nucleotides, the CDR3 is TGTGCCAGCTTAAGCAAGGAGGTTTCACCCCTCCACTTT. Its protein is CASLSKEVSPLHF. The chain couples TRBV14 to TRBJ1-6; D is unresolved. The length of the CDR3 is 13 residues. Germline loops: CDR1 SGHDN, CDR2 FVKESK. Deletions cut 8 bases from V and 9 bases from J, with 14 bases between.

On this clonotype: This may come from a read error, since a much larger clone is one base off. The chain is built from TRBV2 and TRBJ2-1; D is possibly TRBD2 (6 bases). The ends were cut back, 5 bases at V and 5 bases at J, with 10 bases in the middle. CDR1 is SNHLY, CDR2 FYNNEI, per germline. The CDR3 runs to 13 residues. The CDR3 region is CASSYGSNNEQFF. The CDR3 coding sequence is TGTGCCAGCAGTTACGGGAGTAACAATGAGCAGTTCTTC.

This clonotype was observed a few times. V gene TRBV30 combines with J gene TRBJ2-7; TRBD2 aligns across 7 bases. The V and J ends lost 1 base and 4 bases, in that order; junction bases with no gene match: 1. CDR1 GTSNPN and CDR2 SVGIG come from the germline V gene (reference sequence). The CDR3 has 12 residues. As DNA, the CDR3 is TGTGCCTGGAGTGAGCGGGAATACGAGCAGTACTTC. Protein: CAWSEREYEQYF.

The CDR3 sequence is CASSERRMNSYEQYF. CDR3 sequence (DNA): TGTGCCAGCAGTGAGAGGAGGATGAACTCCTACGAGCAGTACTTC. This rearrangement joins TRBV2 to TRBJ2-7; perhaps TRBD2 as D (5 bases). The V end lost 3 bases, the J end lost 0 bases, and 12 bases lay between the germline ends. The CDR3 extends over 15 amino acids. Per the germline V gene, CDR1 is SNHLY and CDR2 is FYNNEI.

For this clonotype: A single base separates this from a much larger clone, so it may be a read error. The chain combines TRBV5-1 with TRBJ2-1; D is possibly TRBD2 (7 bases). There are 15 residues in the CDR3. Germline values: CDR1 SGHRS, CDR2 YFSETQ. The CDR3 region has the DNA TGCGCCAGCAGCTCGGCGGGGGCATCCTACAGTGAGCAGTTCTTC. It codes for CASSSAGASYSEQFF.

The table lists this clonotype with a count of one. V is TRBV6-5 and J is TRBJ2-7, with D tentatively TRBD2 (6 bases). Trimming cost V 2 bases and J 0 bases, with 8 bases left between them. The CDR3 is made up of 14 amino acids. Germline loops: CDR1 MNHEY, CDR2 SVGAGI. DNA of the CDR3: TGTGCCAGCAGTTACCGACTAGTCTCCTACGAGCAGTACTTC. Amino acid sequence: CASSYRLVSYEQYF.

This clonotype has at least ten counts. This chain joins TRBV4-1 and TRBJ2-5; TRBD2 matches 9 bases. Germline trimming cut 1 base from V and 4 bases from J; bases unmatched to any gene: 7. CDR3 length: 16 residues. CDR1 and CDR2 from the germline V gene are MGHRA and YSYEKL. The DNA of the CDR3 is TGCGCCAGCAGCCAAGGCGATAGCGGGAGTGCAGAGACCCAGTACTTC. It yields the protein CASSQGDSGSAETQYF.

At least ten counts were recorded for this clonotype. V is TRBV11-2 and J is TRBJ1-2; D not certain. CDR1 and CDR2 from the germline V gene are SGHAT and FQNNGV. The CDR3 contains 14 residues. With 6 bases removed from V and 10 bases from J, the gap between germline ends came to 21 bases. CDR3 bases: TGTGCCAGCAGTCGTATACCCATGGGGAAGTCCTACACCTTC. This sequence encodes CASSRIPMGKSYTF.

Turning to this clonotype: The junction departs from the called germline gene at one end, perhaps through a read error. The chain has TRBV19 and TRBJ2-6; D remains unclear. The CDR3 covers 16 residues. The V gene's germline CDR1 is LNHDA and CDR2 SQIVND (reference sequence). The CDR3 protein is CACSRGRSSGANVLTF. CDR3 sequence (DNA): TGTGCCTGTAGTCGAGGACGGAGCTCTGGGGCCAACGTCCTGACTTTC.

This clonotype has a count of ten or more. This sequence joins TRBV6-1 and TRBJ1-2; 9 bases are shared with TRBD1. After removal of 6 bases from V and 4 bases from J, the junction contained 6 bases not matched to a gene. This CDR3 has 14 residues. Germline CDR1 is MNHNS and CDR2 is SASEGT. CDR3 amino acids: CASSRGTGSYGYTF. The CDR3 DNA reads as TGTGCCAGCAGCCGTGGGACAGGGAGCTATGGCTACACCTTC.

The chain joins TRBV19 to TRBJ1-4; perhaps TRBD1 as D (5 bases). The CDR3 has 13 amino acids. Germline CDR1 LNHDA, CDR2 SQIVND (reference sequence). Trimming left V 11 bases short and J 8 bases short, with 18 bases between. The DNA of the CDR3 is TGTGCCTCTCACTCGGGACGAAGGGAAAAACTGTTTTTT. Translating gives CASHSGRREKLFF.

Concerning this clonotype: This could be a read error, since a much larger clone is one nucleotide away. A read error is likely, as this CDR3 ends without the conserved phenylalanine or tryptophan. V and J are TRBV19 and TRBJ1-5; unclear D gene. V gave up 9 bases and J gave up 1 base, with 16 bases separating them. Germline CDR1 is LNHDA and CDR2 is SQIVND (reference sequence). The CDR3 is 15 residues long. The CDR3 loop reads CASSTSHGSNQPQHS. The CDR3 DNA follows: TGTGCCAGCAGCACCAGCCATGGGAGCAATCAGCCCCAGCATTCT.

Many counts were recorded for this clonotype. Here the CDR3 DNA reads TGTGCCTCCACCCTGAAGAACACTGAAGCTTTCTTT. Protein product: CASTLKNTEAFF. The chain joins TRBV30 to TRBJ1-1; unclear D gene. CDR1 GTSNPN and CDR2 SVGIG come from the germline V gene (reference sequence). This CDR3 has 12 amino acids. Deletions cut 7 bases from V and 1 base from J, with 10 bases between. The entire variable domain, with the rest obtained from reference TRBV30 and TRBJ1-1, is as follows: SQTIHQWPATLVQPVGSPLSLECTVEGTSNPNLYWYRQAAGRGLQLLFYSVGIGQISSEVPQNLSASRPQDRQFILSSKKLLLSDSGFYLCASTLKNTEAFFGQGTRLTVV.